This record covers a single T cell receptor beta chain. Its antigen is currently unknown. J lost 7 bases, V lost 5 bases, and 13 bases had no gene match. This CDR3 spans 16 amino acids. Looked up from germline, CDR1 is SEHNR and CDR2 is FQNEAQ (reference sequence). This sample is drawn from a study of T-cell memory formation after mild COVID-19. As for the study in general: TCR clusters mostly belonged to single donors. Study-wide results and limits: Second-wave clones reaching peak frequency on day 37 lacked confirmed SARS-CoV-2 specificity. Pre-infection memory contained some responding clones, which suggested that cross-reactive memory had joined. From day 15 to 85, contracting clones were balanced between CD4 and CD8, whereas later expanders leaned toward CD4+.

TCRdb processed the 5' RACE reads anew with MiXCR; each CDR3 protein has one entry. Found here are 200,000 to 250,000 distinct CDR3 sequences, around a tenth of them singletons; the top ten hold 22%. The clonotype was recovered from a man aged 18 to 29 who had mild COVID-19 (a few samples of this study predate the infection). Cell type and time point are not known. The V call is TRBV7-9, the J call TRBJ1-5; 8 nucleotides agree with TRBD1. The specimen was PBMCs or a T cell subset sorted from them (not recorded which). CDR3 nucleotides: TGTGCCAGCAGCACGACCGGGACAGGAGGTGGACAGCCCCAGCATTTT. This encodes CASSTTGTGGGQPQHF.